The clone carrying this T cell receptor beta chain was counted between two and nine times. The antigen is not known. These data originate in a study of T cells in Graves' hyperthyroidism and ophthalmopathy. Whole-study results and caveats: Blood samples included most of the expanded thyroid clonotypes exceeding 0.001.

Exclusions: uncontrolled infection, other autoimmune disease, pregnancy, lactation. Used for diagnoses were clinical symptoms, serum thyroxine and TRAb, thyroid ultrasound and orbital computed tomography. Germline CDR1 KGHDR, CDR2 SFDVKD. V dropped 9 bases and J dropped 4 bases, with 11 bases sitting between them. The CDR3 spans 13 residues. The source material, RNA transcripts, was used to amplify TCR beta CDR3 regions. The HTBI primer set served for first-round RT-PCR of the TCR CDR3. TCRdb analysed the multiplex PCR reads with MiXCR anew, one entry per CDR3 protein. The repertoire has roughly 510,000 distinct CDR3 sequences, 46% of them found once; the top ten carry about two fifths.

The origin of this receptor is an adult woman with Graves' disease, either hyperthyroidism or ophthalmopathy (not recorded which). The V and J genes are TRBV24-1 and TRBJ2-2; the D is unclear. Specimen: peripheral blood or thyroid tissue (not recorded which). The CDR3 bases are TGTGCCACCGCGATCCCAGGCACCGGGGAGCTGTTTTTT. This translates into CATAIPGTGELFF.